What follows are 27 T cell receptor beta chains derived from one specimen sequenced in a study of early T cells in non-severe SARS-CoV-2 infection. TCRdb independently ran MiXCR on the 5' RACE reads; one entry per CDR3 protein. The profile shows 80,000 to 95,000 distinct CDR3 sequences, around 17% of them singletons. This sample comprised whole blood, obtained at baseline. The receptors stem from an adult who was a healthcare worker with PCR-confirmed SARS-CoV-2 infection or an uninfected control (not recorded which).

This clonotype was detected only a few times. The chain is built from TRBV20-1 and TRBJ2-3; TRBD2 aligns across 8 bases. Germline V CDR1 and CDR2: DFQATT, SNEGSKA (reference sequence). V lost 6 bases and J lost 6; bases outside the gene matches: 11. This CDR3 contains 14 residues. DNA for the CDR3: TGCAGTGCCTCCCAACTAGCGGCGGCTGATACGCAGTATTTT. Translating gives CSASQLAAADTQYF.

The sample holds many counts of this clonotype. The chain combines TRBV12-3 or TRBV12-4 with TRBJ2-3; 7 nucleotides match TRBD1. The CDR3 has 13 residues. V was clipped by 6 bases and J by 4 bases; unmatched bases: 4. CDR3 sequence reads: CASRSTGADTQYF. DNA for the CDR3: TGTGCCAGCAGGTCCACAGGGGCAGATACGCAGTATTTT.

The V call is TRBV7-8, the J call TRBJ1-2; D gene uncertain. Germline assignment: CDR1 SGHVS and CDR2 FQNEAQ. This CDR3 spans 13 amino acids. The V and J ends lost 1 base and 8 bases respectively, with 11 bases between them. The CDR3 nucleotides are TGTGCCAGCAGCTTAGGCGGGGTAGGAGGCTACACCTTC. It codes for CASSLGGVGGYTF.

V and J are TRBV24-1 and TRBJ2-1; D is possibly TRBD1 or TRBD2 (5 bases each). This CDR3 has 15 amino acids. Germline V gives CDR1 KGHDR, CDR2 SFDVKD. Trimming took off 5 bases at V and 3 bases at J, with 13 bases between the two ends. CDR3 loop: CATSGEPRGYNEQFF. The CDR3 DNA sequence: TGTGCCACCAGTGGGGAGCCGAGGGGCTACAATGAGCAGTTCTTC.

The chain is built from TRBV7-9 and TRBJ1-1, with D possibly matching TRBD1 (5 bases). Trimming left V 3 bases short and J 0 bases short, with 11 bases between. Germline V gene data show CDR1 as SEHNR and CDR2 as FQNEAQ (reference sequence). The length of the CDR3 is 15 residues. The CDR3 loop is CASSFGADLNTEAFF. In DNA, the CDR3 is TGTGCCAGCAGCTTTGGGGCAGACTTGAACACTGAAGCTTTCTTT.

The J gene is TRBJ2-3, the V gene TRBV10-3; D is undetermined. Trimming removed 2 bases at V and 6 bases at J, with 9 bases between. Per germline, CDR1 ENHRY and CDR2 SYGVKD. The CDR3 length is 13 residues. The chain's CDR3 is CAISEDPVDTQYF. CDR3 DNA: TGTGCCATCAGTGAGGACCCGGTCGATACGCAGTATTTT.

The V gene is TRBV12-3 or TRBV12-4, the J gene TRBJ2-7; unclear D gene. Trimming stripped 5 bases from V and 3 bases from J, with 11 bases between. The CDR3 runs to 13 residues. The CDR3 nucleotides are TGTGCCAGCAGTATAAGGAGATTCTACGAGCAGTACTTC. Its protein product is CASSIRRFYEQYF.

This chain joins TRBV5-1 and TRBJ1-1; 8 bases align to TRBD1. The ends lost 0 bases at V and 3 bases at J; junction bases unmatched: 4. The CDR3 has 15 residues. Per the germline V gene, CDR1 is SGHRS and CDR2 is YFSETQ. The CDR3 loop is CASSLVGTGDTEAFF. Here the CDR3 DNA reads TGCGCCAGCAGCTTGGTAGGGACAGGAGACACTGAAGCTTTCTTT. Combining the CDR3 with reference TRBV5-1 and TRBJ1-1 gives the whole variable domain KAGVTQTPRYLIKTRGQQVTLSCSPISGHRSVSWYQQTPGQGLQFLFEYFSETQRNKGNFPGRFSGRQFSNSRSEMNVSTLELGDSALYLCASSLVGTGDTEAFFGQGTRLTVV.

The gene calls are TRBV7-8 and TRBJ2-1, with D perhaps matching TRBD1 (6 bases). Germline CDR1 SGHVS, CDR2 FQNEAQ. V was trimmed by 5 bases and J by 0 bases, leaving 14 bases between them. The CDR3 totals 16 residues. CDR3 nucleotide sequence: TGTGCCAGCAGCCCATTCGGACAGCGCTCCTACAATGAGCAGTTCTTC. Translated: CASSPFGQRSYNEQFF.

This clonotype was counted a few times. The chain joins TRBV12-3 or TRBV12-4 to TRBJ2-7, with D perhaps TRBD1 (6 bases). V lost 2 bases, J lost 6 bases, and 14 bases lay in between. The CDR3 contains 14 residues. This CDR3 reads CASSLLQVGAEQYF. DNA for the CDR3: TGTGCCAGCAGTTTACTTCAGGTGGGGGCCGAGCAGTACTTC.

This clonotype was detected only a few times. The chain combines TRBV2 with TRBJ2-7, with D unresolved. Trimming removed 4 bases from V and 1 base from J, with 8 bases in between. The CDR3 runs to 13 residues. The germline CDR1 and CDR2 sequences are SNHLY and FYNNEI. Here the CDR3 reads CASSGLGSYEQYF. The CDR3 nucleotides read TGTGCCAGCAGTGGGCTAGGGTCCTACGAGCAGTACTTC.

V and J are TRBV18 and TRBJ1-4; D might be TRBD1 (6 bases). Germline values: CDR1 KGHSH, CDR2 LQKENI. V was pared by 5 bases and J by 9 bases, with 16 bases between. The CDR3 is made up of 14 amino acids. This CDR3 is CASSSTGTGKKLFF. CDR3 DNA: TGTGCCAGCTCATCGACAGGTACTGGAAAAAAACTGTTTTTT.

This sequence joins TRBV20-1 and TRBJ2-7; D possibly corresponds to TRBD1 (6 bases). Trimming pared 4 bases from V and 4 bases from J, leaving 11 bases between. Germline CDR1 is DFQATT and CDR2 is SNEGSKA (reference sequence). This CDR3 region has 12 residues. This CDR3 reads CSATRDKYEQYF. The CDR3 nucleotides are TGCAGTGCTACCCGGGACAAGTACGAGCAGTACTTC.

This sequence joins TRBV7-2 and TRBJ2-7; 14 nucleotides match TRBD2. The germline V gene encodes CDR1 SGHTA and CDR2 FQGNSA. J gave up 6 bases and V 2 bases, and 24 bases lay outside the gene matches. The CDR3 is 22 residues long. The CDR3: CASSLKPTKVPGLAGGSVEQYF. Here the CDR3 DNA reads TGTGCCAGCAGCTTAAAACCGACGAAAGTTCCAGGACTAGCGGGAGGCTCGGTCGAGCAGTACTTC.

This clonotype was detected only a few times. Germline is not matched at one junction end, which may reflect a read error. The chain is built from TRBV28 and TRBJ2-7, with 7 bases lining up with TRBD2. From germline, CDR1 is MDHEN and CDR2 SYDVKM. This CDR3 is built from 12 residues. This CDR3 reads CASTGGFGEKYF. DNA of the CDR3: TGTGCCAGCACGGGGGGATTCGGCGAGAAGTACTTC.

The chain uses TRBV7-8 and TRBJ2-1; perhaps TRBD2 as D (5 bases). CDR3 length equals 15 residues. Trimming stripped 0 bases from V and 8 bases from J, with 14 bases between. CDR1 and CDR2 (germline): SGHVS, FQNEAQ. As DNA, the CDR3 is TGTGCCAGCAGCTTAGCGCAAACTAGTATTCATGAGCAGTTCTTC. Its translation: CASSLAQTSIHEQFF.

This rearrangement joins TRBV19 to TRBJ2-3; 7 bases line up with TRBD1. V was clipped by 3 bases and J by 12 bases; unmatched bases: 9. The germline gives CDR1 LNHDA, CDR2 SQIVND (reference sequence). The CDR3 totals 13 residues. CDR3 loop: CASSIPTGARQYF. The CDR3 coding sequence is TGTGCCAGTAGTATTCCCACAGGGGCCCGTCAGTATTTT.

The J gene is TRBJ2-7, the V gene TRBV5-5, with a tentative D call TRBD1 (6 bases). Germline V CDR1 and CDR2: SGHKS, YYEKEE (reference sequence). V was cut by 3 bases and J by 6 bases, with 19 bases left in between. The CDR3 runs 15 residues. The DNA of the CDR3 is TGTGCCAGCAGCTCATTAACAGGGTCTTTGGGCGAGCAGTACTTC. This sequence encodes CASSSLTGSLGEQYF.

In its sample, this clonotype was seen a few times. This sequence joins TRBV10-3 and TRBJ2-7, with 9 bases matching TRBD2. There are 17 residues in the CDR3. CDR1 and CDR2 (germline): ENHRY, SYGVKD. With 0 bases clipped from V and 5 bases from J, the junction kept 11 bases outside the gene matches. DNA for the CDR3: TGTGCCATCAGTGAGTCGGGTCCTTCTAGCGGGATACACGAGCAGTACTTC. Translating gives CAISESGPSSGIHEQYF.

The chain joins TRBV19 to TRBJ1-1; possible D gene TRBD1, 5 bases. Germline-derived CDR1 and CDR2 are LNHDA and SQIVND (reference sequence). V was shortened by 4 bases and J by 5 bases, with 17 bases between the two germline ends. The CDR3 length is 15 residues. The CDR3 loop is CASSNYHHEGTEAFF. The CDR3 bases are TGTGCCAGTAGTAATTACCACCACGAGGGGACTGAAGCTTTCTTT.

The V and J genes are TRBV20-1 and TRBJ1-5, with D possibly TRBD1 on 5 matching bases. The V gene lost 0 bases and the J gene lost 2 bases, with 8 bases spanning the gap. Germline V gene lookup returns CDR1 DFQATT and CDR2 SNEGSKA (reference sequence). This CDR3 has 14 amino acids. The CDR3 here is CSARDQGGNQPQHF. The CDR3 bases are TGCAGTGCTAGAGATCAGGGCGGCAATCAGCCCCAGCATTTT.

CDR3 loop: CASRTPGVNYGYTF. In DNA, the CDR3 is TGTGCCAGCAGAACCCCTGGAGTTAACTATGGCTACACCTTC. The J gene is TRBJ1-2, the V gene TRBV28; D is undetermined. Germline CDR1 reads MDHEN; CDR2 reads SYDVKM. This CDR3 has 14 residues. Trimming stripped 6 bases from V and 1 base from J, with 12 bases between.

This chain connects TRBV12-3 or TRBV12-4 to TRBJ1-3; no definite D call. Trimming stripped 3 bases from V and 6 bases from J, with 6 bases between. This CDR3 has 12 amino acids. CDR3 region: CASSLVENTIYF. CDR3 DNA: TGTGCCAGCAGTTTGGTAGAAAACACCATATATTTT.

This clonotype showed up just a few times. The chain joins TRBV7-8 to TRBJ1-2; 8 bases align to TRBD1. This CDR3 spans 15 amino acids. V gave up 5 bases and J gave up 0 bases; unmatched junction bases: 5. CDR1 SGHVS and CDR2 FQNEAQ come from the germline V gene. This chain's CDR3 is CASSPGQGSNYGYTF. In nucleotides, the CDR3 is TGTGCCAGCAGCCCCGGACAGGGTTCTAACTATGGCTACACCTTC.

The chain joins TRBV4-3 to TRBJ2-7; unclear D gene. Trimming cost V 1 base and J 3 bases, with 10 bases left between them. Germline lookup yields CDR1 LGHNA and CDR2 YSLEER. This CDR3 is built from 14 residues. The CDR3 spells CASSQARGRYEQYF. CDR3 in DNA: TGCGCCAGCAGCCAAGCTCGCGGCCGCTACGAGCAGTACTTC.

This clonotype was recorded at least ten times. The CDR3 DNA reads TGTGCCAGCAGTGGGGGCTCCGAGCAGTACTTC. Amino acid sequence: CASSGGSEQYF. The gene calls are TRBV12-3 or TRBV12-4 and TRBJ2-7; the D gene is possibly TRBD1 (6 bases). The CDR3 length is 11 residues. Trimming cost V 5 bases and J 6 bases, with 8 bases left between them.

The chain links TRBV7-2 to TRBJ2-1; a possible D gene is TRBD2 (5 bases). The CDR3 totals 16 residues. Germline loops: CDR1 SGHTA, CDR2 FQGNSA. V shed 4 bases and J shed 2 bases, with 15 bases lying between them. CDR3 sequence: CASSSGLRTTYNEQFF. Here the CDR3 DNA reads TGTGCCAGCAGCTCCGGACTTCGCACTACCTACAATGAGCAGTTCTTC.